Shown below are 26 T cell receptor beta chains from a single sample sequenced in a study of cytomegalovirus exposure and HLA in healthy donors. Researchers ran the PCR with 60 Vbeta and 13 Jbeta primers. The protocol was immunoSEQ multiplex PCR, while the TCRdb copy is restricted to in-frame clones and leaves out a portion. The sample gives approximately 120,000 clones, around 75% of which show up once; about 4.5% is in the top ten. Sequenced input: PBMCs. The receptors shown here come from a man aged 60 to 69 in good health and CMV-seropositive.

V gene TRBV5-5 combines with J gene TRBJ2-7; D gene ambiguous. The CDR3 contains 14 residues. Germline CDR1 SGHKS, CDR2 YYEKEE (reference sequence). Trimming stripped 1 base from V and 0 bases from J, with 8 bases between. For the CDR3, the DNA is TGTGCCAGCAGCTTGATGGGCAGCTCCTACGAGCAGTACTTC. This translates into CASSLMGSSYEQYF.

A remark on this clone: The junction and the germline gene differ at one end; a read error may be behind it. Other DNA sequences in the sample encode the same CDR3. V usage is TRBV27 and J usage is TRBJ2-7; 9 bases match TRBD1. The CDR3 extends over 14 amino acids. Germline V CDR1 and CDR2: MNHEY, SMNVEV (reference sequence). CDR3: CASSEPGQGYEQYF. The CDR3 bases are TGTGCTAGCAGTGAACCGGGACAGGGCTACGAGCAGTACTTC.

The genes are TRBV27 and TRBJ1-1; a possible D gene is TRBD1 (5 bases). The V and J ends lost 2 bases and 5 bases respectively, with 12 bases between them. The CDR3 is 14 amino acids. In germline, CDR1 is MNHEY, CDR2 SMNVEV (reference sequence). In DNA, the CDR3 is TGTGCCAGCAGTTTACAGGGACTGAGAACTGAAGCTTTCTTT. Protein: CASSLQGLRTEAFF.

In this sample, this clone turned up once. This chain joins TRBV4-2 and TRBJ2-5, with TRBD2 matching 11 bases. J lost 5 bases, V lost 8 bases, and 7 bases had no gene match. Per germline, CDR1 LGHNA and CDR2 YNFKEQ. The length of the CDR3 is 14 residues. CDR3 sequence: CASSPLAGGETQYF. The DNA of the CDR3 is TGTGCCAGCTCGCCCTTAGCGGGGGGGGAGACCCAGTACTTC.

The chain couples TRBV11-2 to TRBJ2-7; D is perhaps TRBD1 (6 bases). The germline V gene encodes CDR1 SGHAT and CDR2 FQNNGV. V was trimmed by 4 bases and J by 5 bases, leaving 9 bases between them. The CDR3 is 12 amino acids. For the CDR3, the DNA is TGTGCCAGCAGCTCACAGGGCCACGAGCAGTACTTC. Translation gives CASSSQGHEQYF.

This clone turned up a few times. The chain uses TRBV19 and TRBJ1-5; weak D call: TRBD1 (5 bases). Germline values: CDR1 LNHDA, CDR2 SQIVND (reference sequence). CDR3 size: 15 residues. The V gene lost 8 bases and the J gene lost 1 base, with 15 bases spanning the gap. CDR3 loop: CASQGRKGSNQPQHF. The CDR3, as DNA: TGTGCCAGTCAGGGAAGGAAGGGGAGCAATCAGCCCCAGCATTTT.

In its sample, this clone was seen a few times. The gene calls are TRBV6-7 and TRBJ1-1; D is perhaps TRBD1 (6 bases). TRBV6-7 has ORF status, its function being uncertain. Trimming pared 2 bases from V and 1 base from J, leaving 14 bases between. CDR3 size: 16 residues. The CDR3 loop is CASSYPDRLPNTEAFF. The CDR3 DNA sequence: TGTGCCAGCAGTTACCCTGACAGGTTACCGAACACTGAAGCTTTCTTT.

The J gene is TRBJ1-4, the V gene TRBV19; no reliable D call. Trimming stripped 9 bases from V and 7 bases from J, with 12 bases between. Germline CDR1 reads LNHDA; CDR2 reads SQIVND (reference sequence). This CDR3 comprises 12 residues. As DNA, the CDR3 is TGTGCCAGCTGCCCCCCGGGTGAAAAACTGTTTTTT. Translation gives CASCPPGEKLFF.

The CDR3 loop is CATSPHLRTGEQYF. The CDR3 region has the DNA TGTGCCACCAGCCCACACCTTAGGACGGGAGAGCAGTACTTC. V and J are TRBV15 and TRBJ2-7; D may be TRBD2 (5 bases). The CDR3 has 14 residues. Germline V lookup: CDR1 LNHNV, CDR2 YYDKDF (reference sequence). The V end was cut by 5 bases, the J end by 7 bases, with 18 bases between.

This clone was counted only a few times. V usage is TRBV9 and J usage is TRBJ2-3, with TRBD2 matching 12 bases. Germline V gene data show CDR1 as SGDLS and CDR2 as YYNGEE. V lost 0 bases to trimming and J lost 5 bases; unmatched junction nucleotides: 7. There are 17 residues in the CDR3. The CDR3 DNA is TGTGCCAGCAGCGTAGTGGCTAGCGGGGGGGTTGGAGATACGCAGTATTTT. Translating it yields CASSVVASGGVGDTQYF. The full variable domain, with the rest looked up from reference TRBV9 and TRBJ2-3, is DSGVTQTPKHLITATGQRVTLRCSPRSGDLSVYWYQQSLDQGLQFLIQYYNGEERAKGNILERFSAQQFPDLHSELNLSSLELGDSALYFCASSVVASGGVGDTQYFGPGTRLTVL.

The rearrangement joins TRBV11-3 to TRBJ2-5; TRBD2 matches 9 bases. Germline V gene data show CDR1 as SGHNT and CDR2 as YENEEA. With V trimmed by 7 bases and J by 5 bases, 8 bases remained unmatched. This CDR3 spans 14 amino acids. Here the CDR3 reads CASTDSRGGETQYF. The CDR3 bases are TGTGCCAGCACTGATTCGCGGGGGGGCGAGACCCAGTACTTC.

The CDR3 DNA reads as TGTGCCAGCGTAGCGGGTCGAGACAATGAGCAGTTCTTC. The encoded protein is CASVAGRDNEQFF. The chain is built from TRBV2 and TRBJ2-1; 7 positions match TRBD2. The CDR3 totals 13 residues. Germline V lookup: CDR1 SNHLY, CDR2 FYNNEI. Trimming removed 8 bases from V and 5 bases from J; junction bases left unmatched: 6.

The chain's CDR3 is CASSLRDSNSPLHF. The CDR3 bases are TGTGCCAGCTCACTCCGGGACAGTAATTCACCCCTCCACTTT. V gene TRBV18 combines with J gene TRBJ1-6; 7 bases match TRBD1. Per germline, CDR1 KGHSH and CDR2 LQKENI. CDR3 length: 14 residues. V shed 4 bases, J shed 6 bases, and the junction held 3 bases outside the gene matches.

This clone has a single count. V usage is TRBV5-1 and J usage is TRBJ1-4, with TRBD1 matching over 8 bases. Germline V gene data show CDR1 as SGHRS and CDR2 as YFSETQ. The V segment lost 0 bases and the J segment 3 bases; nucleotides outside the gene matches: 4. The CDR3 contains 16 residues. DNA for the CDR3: TGCGCCAGCAGCTTGGGAGACAGGGGCCCTAATGAAAAACTGTTTTTT. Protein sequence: CASSLGDRGPNEKLFF.

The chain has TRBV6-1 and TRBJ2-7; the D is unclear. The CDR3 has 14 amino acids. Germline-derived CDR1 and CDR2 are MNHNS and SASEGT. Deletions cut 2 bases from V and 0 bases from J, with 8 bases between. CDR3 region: CASSETRSSYEQYF. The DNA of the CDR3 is TGTGCCAGCAGTGAAACCCGGAGCTCCTACGAGCAGTACTTC.

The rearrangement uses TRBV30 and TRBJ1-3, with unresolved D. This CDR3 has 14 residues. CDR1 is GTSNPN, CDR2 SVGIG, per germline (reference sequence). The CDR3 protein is CALITGGSGNTIYF. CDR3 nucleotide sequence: TGTGCGCTTATCACGGGAGGCTCTGGAAACACCATATATTTT. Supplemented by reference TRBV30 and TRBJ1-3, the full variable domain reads SQTIHQWPATLVQPVGSPLSLECTVEGTSNPNLYWYRQAAGRGLQLLFYSVGIGQISSEVPQNLSASRPQDRQFILSSKKLLLSDSGFYLCALITGGSGNTIYFGEGSWLTVV.

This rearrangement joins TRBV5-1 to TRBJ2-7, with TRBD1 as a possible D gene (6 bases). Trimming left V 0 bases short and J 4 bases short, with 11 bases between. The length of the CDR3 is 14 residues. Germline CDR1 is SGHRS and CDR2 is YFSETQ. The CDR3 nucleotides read TGCGCCAGCAGCTTGGATGCAGGGGTTTACGAGCAGTACTTC. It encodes CASSLDAGVYEQYF.

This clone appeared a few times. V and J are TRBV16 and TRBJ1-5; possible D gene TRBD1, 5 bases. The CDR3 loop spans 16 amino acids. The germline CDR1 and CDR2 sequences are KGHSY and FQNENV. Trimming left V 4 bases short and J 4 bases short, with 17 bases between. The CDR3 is CASSPRGGGGNQPQHF. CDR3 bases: TGTGCCAGCAGCCCTCGCGGGGGGGGTGGAAATCAGCCCCAGCATTTT.

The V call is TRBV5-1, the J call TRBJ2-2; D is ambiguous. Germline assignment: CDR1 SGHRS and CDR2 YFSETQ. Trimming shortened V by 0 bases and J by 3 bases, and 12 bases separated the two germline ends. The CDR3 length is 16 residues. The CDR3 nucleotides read TGCGCCAGCAGCTTGGGCAAATCAACGGACACCGGGGAGCTGTTTTTT. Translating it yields CASSLGKSTDTGELFF.

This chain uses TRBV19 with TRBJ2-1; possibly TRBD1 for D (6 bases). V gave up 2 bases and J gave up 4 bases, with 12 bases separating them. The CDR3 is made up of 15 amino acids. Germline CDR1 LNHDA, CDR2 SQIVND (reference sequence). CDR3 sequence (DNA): TGTGCCAGTAGTATACCAACGGACAGTTACAATGAGCAGTTCTTC. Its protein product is CASSIPTDSYNEQFF.

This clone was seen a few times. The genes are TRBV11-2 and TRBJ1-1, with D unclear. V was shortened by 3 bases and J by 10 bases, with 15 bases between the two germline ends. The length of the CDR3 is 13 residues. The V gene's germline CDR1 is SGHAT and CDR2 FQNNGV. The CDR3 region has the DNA TGTGCCAGCAGCTTTGGTAGTAACAGAAGAGCTTTCTTT. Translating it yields CASSFGSNRRAFF.

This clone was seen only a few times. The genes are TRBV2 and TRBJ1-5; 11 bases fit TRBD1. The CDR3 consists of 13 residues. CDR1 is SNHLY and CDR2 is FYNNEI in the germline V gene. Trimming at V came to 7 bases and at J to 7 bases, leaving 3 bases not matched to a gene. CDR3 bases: TGTGCCAGCAAAAGGGACAGGGGGCAGCCCCAGCATTTT. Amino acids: CASKRDRGQPQHF.

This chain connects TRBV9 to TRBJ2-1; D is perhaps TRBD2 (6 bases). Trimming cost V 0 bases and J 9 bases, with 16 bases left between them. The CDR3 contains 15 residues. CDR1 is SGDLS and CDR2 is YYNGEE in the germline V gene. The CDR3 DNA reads TGTGCCAGCAGCGTAGCGGGGGTCTCCGGGTCTGAGCAGTTCTTC. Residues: CASSVAGVSGSEQFF.

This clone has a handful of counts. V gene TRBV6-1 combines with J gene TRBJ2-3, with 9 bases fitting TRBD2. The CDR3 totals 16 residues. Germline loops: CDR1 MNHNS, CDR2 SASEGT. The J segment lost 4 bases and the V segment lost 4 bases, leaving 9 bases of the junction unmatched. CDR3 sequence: CASSATGLAGPDTQYF. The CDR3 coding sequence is TGTGCCAGCAGTGCCACGGGACTAGCTGGCCCAGATACGCAGTATTTT.

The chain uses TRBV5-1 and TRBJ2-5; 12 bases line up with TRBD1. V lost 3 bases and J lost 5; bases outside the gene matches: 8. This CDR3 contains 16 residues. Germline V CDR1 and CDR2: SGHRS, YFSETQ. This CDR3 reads CASSWTGTGGRETQYF. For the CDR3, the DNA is TGCGCCAGCAGCTGGACCGGGACAGGGGGCCGCGAGACCCAGTACTTC.

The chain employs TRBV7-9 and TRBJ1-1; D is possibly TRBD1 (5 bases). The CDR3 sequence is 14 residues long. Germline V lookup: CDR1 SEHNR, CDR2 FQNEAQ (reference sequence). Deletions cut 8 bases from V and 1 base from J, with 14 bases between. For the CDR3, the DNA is TGTGCCAGCGGCCGGGGGAGGGGGAACACTGAAGCTTTCTTT. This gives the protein CASGRGRGNTEAFF.